This T cell receptor beta chain was identified during a study of Graves' ophthalmopathy and Graves' hyperthyroidism. Study summary: Hyperthyroidism was classified as stable if no ophthalmopathy occurred within 18 months of follow-up. Overall study findings and caveats: Using 13 signatures, a model distinguished ophthalmopathy from stable hyperthyroidism, reaching around 88% sensitivity and around 81% specificity.

Amplification of the TCR beta CDR3 regions used RNA transcripts (as template). The workflow started with a first-round RT-PCR run with HTBI primers and then moved on to a second-round multiplex PCR. MiXCR, run by TCRdb on the multiplex PCR reads, gives a single entry per CDR3 protein. The table records around 590,000 distinct CDR3 sequences, 35% to 40% of them present only once. Diagnosis used clinical symptoms, serum thyroxine, TRAb, thyroid ultrasound and orbital computed tomography. This clonotype showed up just once. Its antigen remains unidentified. The TCR originated in an adult man with Graves' hyperthyroidism. Sample: peripheral blood or thyroid tissue (not recorded which).

The CDR3 nucleotides read TGTGCCAGCAGCTTAGGACAGGGATTGCACTTTGGCTACACCTTC. It yields the protein CASSLGQGLHFGYTF. The chain carries TRBV7-9 and TRBJ1-2; 7 bases align to TRBD1. J was trimmed by 7 bases and V by 1 base; bases with no gene match: 9. The CDR3 covers 15 residues. Germline CDR1 is SEHNR and CDR2 is FQNEAQ (reference sequence). The whole variable domain, filled in from reference TRBV7-9 and TRBJ1-2, reads DTGVSQNPRHKITKRGQNVTFRCDPISEHNRLYWYRQTLGQGPEFLTYFQNEAQLEKSRLLSDRFSAERPKGSFSTLEIQRTEQGDSAMYLCASSLGQGLHFGYTFGSGTRLTVV.